These 3 T cell receptor beta chains came from one sample sequenced in a study of CD8 T cells in Susac syndrome. Reverse transcription of roughly 0.45 to 1 ug RNA was performed with random hexamers. MiXCR was run by TCRdb on the immunoSEQ multiplex PCR reads, yielding one entry per CDR3 protein. The data show 330,000 or so distinct CDR3 sequences, about 91% seen once. The sample consisted of CD8+ T cells from PBMCs. The receptors stem from a human donor with multiple sclerosis.

J is TRBJ2-1 and V is TRBV4-1, with 10 bases aligning to TRBD2. The V gene end was trimmed by 2 bases and the J gene end by 8 bases; junction bases not matched to a gene: 9. The CDR3 sequence is 16 residues long. The germline V gene has CDR1 MGHRA and CDR2 YSYEKL. The CDR3 reads CASSQIASGGAHEQFF. The DNA for the CDR3 is TGCGCCAGCAGCCAAATTGCGAGCGGGGGGGCCCATGAGCAGTTCTTC.

The V call is TRBV7-9, the J call TRBJ2-6, with 8 bases matching TRBD1. CDR3 length equals 19 residues. V shed 5 bases, J shed 0 bases, and the junction held 12 bases outside the gene matches. Germline CDR1 SEHNR, CDR2 FQNEAQ (reference sequence). The CDR3 nucleotides read TGTGCCAGCAGCGGGGATTGGGGACAGGCATTCTCTGGGGCCAACGTCCTGACTTTC. This codes for CASSGDWGQAFSGANVLTF.

V gene TRBV7-2 combines with J gene TRBJ1-2; 8 bases fit TRBD1. Germline-derived CDR1 and CDR2 are SGHTA and FQGNSA. The CDR3 runs 15 residues. Trimming cost V 5 bases and J 6 bases; bases outside gene matches: 11. Here the CDR3 reads CASSLGQGRMDGYTF. The CDR3 DNA reads as TGTGCCAGCAGCCTCGGACAGGGTCGGATGGATGGCTACACCTTC.